Given below is one TCR beta chain in context. The source of the sample is a study of blood T cell repertoires in COVID-19. Study in general: Sites in the United States, Italy and Spain provided acute and convalescent COVID-19 samples. T cells, B-cell-depleted T cells, or PBMCs supplied cDNA or gDNA.

In the original workflow: Amplification with reference gene primers provided the estimates of nucleated cell counts. Method: immunoSEQ multiplex PCR; TCRdb's copy keeps in-frame clones and lacks some. V and J calls plus clone size are reproduced from that table; the DNA served to infer D and trimming. The table shows 150,000 to 200,000 clones, with roughly 90% occurring only once. This CDR3 contains 15 residues. Germline V gene data show CDR1 as MNHEY and CDR2 as SMNVEV (reference sequence). With V trimmed by 1 base and J by 5 bases, 8 bases remained unmatched. The sequence derives from a man in his fifties or sixties with active or convalescent COVID-19. The sequencing input was peripheral blood. The chain links TRBV27 to TRBJ2-7; TRBD1 matches 7 bases. CDR3 bases: TGTGCCAGCAGTTTATTCGACAGGGCGGACCACGAGCAGTACTTC. It codes for CASSLFDRADHEQYF.